This TCR beta chain was profiled in a study of post-analysis software for immune sequencing data. The overall study: Recorded subtypes: relapsing-remitting, secondary progressive, progressive-relapsing; some patients unannotated. Regarding the study as a whole: When the samples were clustered directly with F measure, those that had been prepared in the same batch showed strong co-clustering. Significantly lower normalized Chao1 diversity was seen in multiple sclerosis patients than in controls. Patients showed TRBV5-6, TRBV5-1 and TRBV20-1 among four to six TRBV segments more frequent than in controls.

V shed 0 bases and J shed 7 bases, with 7 bases lying between them. Per the germline V gene, CDR1 is SNHLY and CDR2 is FYNNEI. This CDR3 has 13 residues. The library was made from cDNA and included unique molecular identifiers. T cells numbering about 0.85 to 11 million yielded a few hundred thousand cDNA molecules. TCRdb processed the PCR reads anew with MiXCR; each CDR3 protein has one entry. The table records over 700,000 distinct CDR3 sequences, roughly 27% of them present only once. This clonotype was observed a few times. Its cognate antigen is unknown. The clonotype originates from a girl aged 5-17 years with multiple sclerosis. The specimen was blood. The chain joins TRBV2 to TRBJ2-1, with a tentative D call TRBD2 (6 bases). CDR3 in amino acids: CASSEAGTNEQFF. The CDR3 DNA follows: TGTGCCAGCAGTGAAGCAGGGACTAATGAGCAGTTCTTC.